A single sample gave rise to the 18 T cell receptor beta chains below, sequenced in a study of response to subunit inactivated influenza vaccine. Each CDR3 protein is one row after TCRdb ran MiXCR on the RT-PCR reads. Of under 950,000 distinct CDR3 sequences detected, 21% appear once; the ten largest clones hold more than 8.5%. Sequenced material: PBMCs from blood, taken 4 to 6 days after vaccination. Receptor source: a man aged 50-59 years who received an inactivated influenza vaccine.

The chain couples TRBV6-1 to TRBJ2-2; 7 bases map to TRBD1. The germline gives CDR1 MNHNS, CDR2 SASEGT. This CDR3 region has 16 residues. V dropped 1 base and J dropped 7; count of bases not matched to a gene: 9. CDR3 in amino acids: CASSEEAQGFIGELFF. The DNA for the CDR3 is TGTGCCAGCAGTGAAGAGGCACAGGGGTTTATCGGGGAGCTGTTTTTT.

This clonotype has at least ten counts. CDR3 DNA sequence: TGTGCCAGCAGCGTAGGGTCAGGGCCTGAGCAGTTCTTC. This gives the protein CASSVGSGPEQFF. The chain recombines TRBV9 with TRBJ2-1, with a possible D match to TRBD1 (5 bases). Germline V gene data show CDR1 as SGDLS and CDR2 as YYNGEE. This CDR3 is built from 13 residues. Trimming left V 0 bases short and J 9 bases short, with 10 bases between.

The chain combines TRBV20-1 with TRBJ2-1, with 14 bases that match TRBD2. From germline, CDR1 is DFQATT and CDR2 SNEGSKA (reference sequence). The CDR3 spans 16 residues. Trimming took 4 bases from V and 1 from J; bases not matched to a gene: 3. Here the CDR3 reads CSAKTSGRVSYNEQFF. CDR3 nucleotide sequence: TGCAGTGCTAAGACTAGCGGGAGGGTTTCCTACAATGAGCAGTTCTTC.

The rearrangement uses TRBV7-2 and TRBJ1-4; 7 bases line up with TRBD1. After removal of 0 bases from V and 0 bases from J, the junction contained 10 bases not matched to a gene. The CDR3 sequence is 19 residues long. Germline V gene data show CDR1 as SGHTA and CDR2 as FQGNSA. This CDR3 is CASSLADRERIATNEKLFF. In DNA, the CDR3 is TGTGCCAGCAGCTTAGCCGACAGGGAGAGGATTGCAACTAATGAAAAACTGTTTTTT.

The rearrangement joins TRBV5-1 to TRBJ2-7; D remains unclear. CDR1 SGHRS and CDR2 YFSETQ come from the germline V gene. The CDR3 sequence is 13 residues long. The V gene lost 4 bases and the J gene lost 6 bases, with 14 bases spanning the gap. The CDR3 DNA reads TGCGCCAGCAGCCCGGTCGGCCAGCCCGAGCAGTACTTC. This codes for CASSPVGQPEQYF.

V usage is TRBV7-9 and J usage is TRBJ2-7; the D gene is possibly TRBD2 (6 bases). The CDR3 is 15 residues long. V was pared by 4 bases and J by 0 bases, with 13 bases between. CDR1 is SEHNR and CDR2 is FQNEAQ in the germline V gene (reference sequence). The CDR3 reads CASSSIAASSYEQYF. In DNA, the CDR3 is TGTGCCAGCAGCTCCATAGCGGCGAGCTCCTACGAGCAGTACTTC.

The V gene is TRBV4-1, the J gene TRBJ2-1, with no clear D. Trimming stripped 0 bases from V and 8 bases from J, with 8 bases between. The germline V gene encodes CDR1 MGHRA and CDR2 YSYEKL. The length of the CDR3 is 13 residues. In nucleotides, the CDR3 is TGCGCCAGCAGCCAAGATCGTATCTATGAGCAGTTCTTC. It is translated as CASSQDRIYEQFF.

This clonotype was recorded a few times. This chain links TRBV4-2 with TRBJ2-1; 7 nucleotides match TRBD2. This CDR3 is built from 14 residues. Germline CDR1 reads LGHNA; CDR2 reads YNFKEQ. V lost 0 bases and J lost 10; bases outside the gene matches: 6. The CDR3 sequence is CASSQEPLAVEQFF. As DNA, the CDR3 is TGTGCCAGCAGCCAAGAGCCTCTAGCGGTAGAGCAGTTCTTC.

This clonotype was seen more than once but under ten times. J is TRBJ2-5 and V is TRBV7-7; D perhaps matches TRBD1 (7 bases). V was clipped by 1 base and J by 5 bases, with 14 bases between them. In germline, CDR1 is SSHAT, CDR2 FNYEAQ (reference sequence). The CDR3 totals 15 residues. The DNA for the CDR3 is TGTGCCAGCAGCTTAGGCGGAGGGGGCGCGGAGACCCAGTACTTC. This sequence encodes CASSLGGGGAETQYF.

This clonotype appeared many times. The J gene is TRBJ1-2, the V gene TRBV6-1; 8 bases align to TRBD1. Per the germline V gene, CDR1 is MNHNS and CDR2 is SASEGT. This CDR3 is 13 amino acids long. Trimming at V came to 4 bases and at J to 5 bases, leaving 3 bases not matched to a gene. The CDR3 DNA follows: TGTGCCAGCAGTGGGACAGGGATTTATGGCTACACCTTC. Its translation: CASSGTGIYGYTF.

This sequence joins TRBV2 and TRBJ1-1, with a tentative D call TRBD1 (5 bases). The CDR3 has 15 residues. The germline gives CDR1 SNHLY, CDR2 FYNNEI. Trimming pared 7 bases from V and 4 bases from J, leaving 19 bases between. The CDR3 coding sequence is TGTGCCAGCACGCGGCTATCGGGGGGAGGCACTGAAGCTTTCTTT. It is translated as CASTRLSGGGTEAFF.

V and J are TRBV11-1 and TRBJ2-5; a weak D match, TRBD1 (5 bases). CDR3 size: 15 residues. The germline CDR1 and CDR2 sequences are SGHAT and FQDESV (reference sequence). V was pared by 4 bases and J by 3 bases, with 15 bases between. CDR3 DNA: TGTGCCAGCAGCTCGGCAGGACAAAAAAAAGAGACCCAGTACTTC. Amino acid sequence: CASSSAGQKKETQYF.

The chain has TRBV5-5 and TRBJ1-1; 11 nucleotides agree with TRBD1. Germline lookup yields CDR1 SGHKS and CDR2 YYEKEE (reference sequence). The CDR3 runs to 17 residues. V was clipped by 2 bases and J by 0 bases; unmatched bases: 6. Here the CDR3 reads CASSFGTGGSVNTEAFF. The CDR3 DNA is TGTGCCAGCAGCTTTGGGACAGGGGGATCCGTGAACACTGAAGCTTTCTTT.

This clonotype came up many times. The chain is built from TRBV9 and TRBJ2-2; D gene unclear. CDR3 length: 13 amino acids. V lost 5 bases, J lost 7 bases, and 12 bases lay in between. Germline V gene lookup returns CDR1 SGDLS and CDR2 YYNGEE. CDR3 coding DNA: TGTGCCAGCAGTCTAAGTACGGGCGGGGAGCTGTTTTTT. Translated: CASSLSTGGELFF.

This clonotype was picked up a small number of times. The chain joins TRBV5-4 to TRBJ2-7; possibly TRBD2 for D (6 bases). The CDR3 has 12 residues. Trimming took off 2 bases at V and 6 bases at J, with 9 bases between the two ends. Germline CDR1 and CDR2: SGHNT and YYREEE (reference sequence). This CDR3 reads CASSFRGSEQYF. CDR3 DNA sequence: TGTGCCAGCAGCTTCCGGGGGTCCGAGCAGTACTTC.

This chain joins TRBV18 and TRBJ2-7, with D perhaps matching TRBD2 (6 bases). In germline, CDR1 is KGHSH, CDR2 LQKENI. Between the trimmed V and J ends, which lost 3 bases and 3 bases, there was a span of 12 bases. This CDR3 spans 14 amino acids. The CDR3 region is CASSPASGFYEQYF. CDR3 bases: TGTGCCAGCTCACCGGCCAGCGGGTTCTACGAGCAGTACTTC.

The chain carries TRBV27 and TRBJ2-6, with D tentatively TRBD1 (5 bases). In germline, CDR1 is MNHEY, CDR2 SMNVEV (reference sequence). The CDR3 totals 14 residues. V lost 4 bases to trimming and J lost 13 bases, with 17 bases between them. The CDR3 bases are TGTGCCAGCAGTTCCACGCCAACAGGATCGGTCCTGACTTTC. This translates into CASSSTPTGSVLTF.

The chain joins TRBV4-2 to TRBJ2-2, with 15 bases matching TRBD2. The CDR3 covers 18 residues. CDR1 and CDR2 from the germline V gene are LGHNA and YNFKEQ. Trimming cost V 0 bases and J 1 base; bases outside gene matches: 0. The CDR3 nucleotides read TGTGCCAGCAGCCAAGAGGGACTAGCGGGGGGGAACACCGGGGAGCTGTTTTTT. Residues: CASSQEGLAGGNTGELFF.